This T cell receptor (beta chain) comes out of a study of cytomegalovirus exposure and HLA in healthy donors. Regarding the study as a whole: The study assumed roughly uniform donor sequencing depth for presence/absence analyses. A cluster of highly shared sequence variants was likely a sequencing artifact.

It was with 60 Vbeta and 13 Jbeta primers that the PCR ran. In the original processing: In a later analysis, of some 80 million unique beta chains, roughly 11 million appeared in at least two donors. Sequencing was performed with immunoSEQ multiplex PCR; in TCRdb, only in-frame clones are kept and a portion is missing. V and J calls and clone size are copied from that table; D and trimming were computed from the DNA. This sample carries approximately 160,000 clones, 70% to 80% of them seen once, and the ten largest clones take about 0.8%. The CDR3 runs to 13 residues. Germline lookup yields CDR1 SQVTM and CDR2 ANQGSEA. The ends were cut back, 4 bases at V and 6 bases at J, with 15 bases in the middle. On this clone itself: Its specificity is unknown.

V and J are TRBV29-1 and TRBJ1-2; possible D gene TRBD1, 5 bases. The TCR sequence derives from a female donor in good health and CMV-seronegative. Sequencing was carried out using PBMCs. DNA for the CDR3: TGCAGCGTTGTTTCGTTGGGGGGTAATGGCTACACCTTC. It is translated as CSVVSLGGNGYTF.